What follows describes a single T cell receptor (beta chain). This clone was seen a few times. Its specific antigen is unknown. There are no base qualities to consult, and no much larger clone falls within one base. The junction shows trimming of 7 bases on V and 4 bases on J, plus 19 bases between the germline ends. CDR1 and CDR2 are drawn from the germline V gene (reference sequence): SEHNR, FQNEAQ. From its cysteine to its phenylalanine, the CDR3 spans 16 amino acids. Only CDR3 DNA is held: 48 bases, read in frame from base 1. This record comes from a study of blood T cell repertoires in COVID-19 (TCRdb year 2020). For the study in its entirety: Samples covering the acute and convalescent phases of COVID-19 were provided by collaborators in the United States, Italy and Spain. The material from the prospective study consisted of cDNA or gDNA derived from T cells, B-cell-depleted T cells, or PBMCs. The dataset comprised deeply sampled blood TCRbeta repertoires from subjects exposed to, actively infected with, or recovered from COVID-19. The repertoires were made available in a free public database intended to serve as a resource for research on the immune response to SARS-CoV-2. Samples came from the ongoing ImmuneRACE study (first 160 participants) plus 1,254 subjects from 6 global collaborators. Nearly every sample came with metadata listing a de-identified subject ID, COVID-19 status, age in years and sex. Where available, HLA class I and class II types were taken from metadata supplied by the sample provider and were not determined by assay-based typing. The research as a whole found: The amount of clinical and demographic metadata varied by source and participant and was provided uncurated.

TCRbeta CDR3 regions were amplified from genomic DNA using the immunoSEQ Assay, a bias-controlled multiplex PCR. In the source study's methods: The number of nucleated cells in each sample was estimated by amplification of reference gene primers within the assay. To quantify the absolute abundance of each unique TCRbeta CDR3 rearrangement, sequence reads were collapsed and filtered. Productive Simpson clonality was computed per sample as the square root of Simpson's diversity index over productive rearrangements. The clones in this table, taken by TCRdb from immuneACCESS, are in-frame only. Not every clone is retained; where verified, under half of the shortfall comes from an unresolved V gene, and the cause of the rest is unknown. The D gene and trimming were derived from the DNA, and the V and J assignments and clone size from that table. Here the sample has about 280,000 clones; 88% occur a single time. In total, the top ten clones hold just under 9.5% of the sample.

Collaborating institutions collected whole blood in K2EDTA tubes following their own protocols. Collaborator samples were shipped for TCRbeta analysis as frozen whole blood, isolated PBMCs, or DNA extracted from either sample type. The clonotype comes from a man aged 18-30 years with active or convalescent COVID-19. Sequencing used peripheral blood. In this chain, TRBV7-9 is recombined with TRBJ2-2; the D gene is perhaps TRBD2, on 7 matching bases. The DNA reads TGTGCCAGCACCCCGGGGGCCGGGGGGATCACCGGGGAGCTGTTTTTT. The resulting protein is CASTPGAGGITGELFF.